This T cell receptor (beta chain) was identified during a study of CD8+CD57+ T cells in acquired aplastic anemia. The patients chosen for sequencing had shown expansion of CD8+CD57+ cells (detected by flow cytometry). TCR beta VDJ and CDR3 were profiled, and genomic DNA was the template. From the reads, TCRdb called clonotypes with MiXCR, one entry per CDR3 protein. The data hold roughly 500,000 distinct CDR3 sequences, with around a third observed a single time. CDR1 and CDR2 (germline): MNHNS, SASEGT. V shed 6 bases, J shed 4 bases, and the junction held 6 bases outside the gene matches. The length of the CDR3 is 15 residues.

The TCR was taken from a human donor with aplastic anemia. The J gene is TRBJ1-5, the V gene TRBV6-1; 10 bases match TRBD1. Sequencing input: sorted CD4+, CD8+, or CD8+CD57+ T cells (not recorded which) from PBMCs. For the CDR3, the DNA is TGTGCCAGCAGCCCCGGGACAGGGGTTAATCAGCCCCAGCATTTT. It codes for CASSPGTGVNQPQHF.